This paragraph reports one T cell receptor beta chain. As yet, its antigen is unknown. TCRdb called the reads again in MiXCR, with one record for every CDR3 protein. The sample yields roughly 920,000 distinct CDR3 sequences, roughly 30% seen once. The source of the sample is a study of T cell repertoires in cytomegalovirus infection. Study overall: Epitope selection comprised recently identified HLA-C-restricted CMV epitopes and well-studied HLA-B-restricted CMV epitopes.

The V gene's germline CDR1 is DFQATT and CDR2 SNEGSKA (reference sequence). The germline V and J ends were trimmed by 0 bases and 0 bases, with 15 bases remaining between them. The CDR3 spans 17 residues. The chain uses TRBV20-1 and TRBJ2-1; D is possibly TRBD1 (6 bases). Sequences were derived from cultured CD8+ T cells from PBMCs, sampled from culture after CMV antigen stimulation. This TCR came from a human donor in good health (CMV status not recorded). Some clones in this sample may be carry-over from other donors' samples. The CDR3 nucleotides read TGCAGTGCTAGAGATCGTAGGACAGTCCACTCCTACAATGAGCAGTTCTTC. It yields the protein CSARDRRTVHSYNEQFF.